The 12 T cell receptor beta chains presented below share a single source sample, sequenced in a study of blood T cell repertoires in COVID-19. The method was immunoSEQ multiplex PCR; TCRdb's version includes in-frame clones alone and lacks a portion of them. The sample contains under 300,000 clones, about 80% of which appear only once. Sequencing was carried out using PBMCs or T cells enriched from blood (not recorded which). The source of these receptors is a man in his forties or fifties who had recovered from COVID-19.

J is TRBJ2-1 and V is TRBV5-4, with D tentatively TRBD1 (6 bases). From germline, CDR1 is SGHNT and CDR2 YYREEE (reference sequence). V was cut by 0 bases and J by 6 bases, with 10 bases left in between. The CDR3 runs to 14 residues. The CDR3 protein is CASSLDPQGNEQFF. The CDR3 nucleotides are TGTGCCAGCAGCTTGGACCCACAGGGCAATGAGCAGTTCTTC. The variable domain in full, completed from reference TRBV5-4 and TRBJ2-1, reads ETGVTQSPTHLIKTRGQQVTLRCSSQSGHNTVSWYQQALGQGPQFIFQYYREEENGRGNFPPRFSGLQFPNYSSELNVNALELDDSALYLCASSLDPQGNEQFFGPGTRLTVL.

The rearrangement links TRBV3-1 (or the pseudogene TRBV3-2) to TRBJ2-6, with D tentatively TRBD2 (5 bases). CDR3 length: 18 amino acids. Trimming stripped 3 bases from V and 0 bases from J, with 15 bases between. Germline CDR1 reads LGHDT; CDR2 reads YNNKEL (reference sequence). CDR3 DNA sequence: TGTGCCAGCAGCCATATTAGGCGGGCAGACTCTGGGGCCAACGTCCTGACTTTC. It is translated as CASSHIRRADSGANVLTF.

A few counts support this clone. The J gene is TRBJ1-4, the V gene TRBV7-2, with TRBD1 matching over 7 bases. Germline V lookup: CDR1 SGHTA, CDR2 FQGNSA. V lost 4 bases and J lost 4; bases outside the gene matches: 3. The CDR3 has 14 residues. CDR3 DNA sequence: TGTGCCAGCAGCTCCAGGGGGAGTAATGAAAAACTGTTTTTT. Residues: CASSSRGSNEKLFF.

The CDR3 DNA is TGTGCCAGTAGAGACGACAGAAATAGCAATCAGCCCCAGCATTTT. Protein sequence: CASRDDRNSNQPQHF. The chain carries TRBV19 and TRBJ1-5; TRBD1 is a possible D gene (5 bases). V shed 6 bases and J shed 0 bases, with 12 bases lying between them. The CDR3 sequence is 15 residues long. The V gene's germline CDR1 is LNHDA and CDR2 SQIVND (reference sequence).

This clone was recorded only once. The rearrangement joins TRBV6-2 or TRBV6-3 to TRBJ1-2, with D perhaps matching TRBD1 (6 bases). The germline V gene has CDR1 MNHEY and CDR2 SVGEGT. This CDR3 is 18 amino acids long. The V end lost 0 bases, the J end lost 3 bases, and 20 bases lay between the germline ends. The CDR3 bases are TGTGCCAGCAGTTACTCCCGGACAGTCTGGGGTCCTCACTATGGCTACACCTTC. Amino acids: CASSYSRTVWGPHYGYTF.

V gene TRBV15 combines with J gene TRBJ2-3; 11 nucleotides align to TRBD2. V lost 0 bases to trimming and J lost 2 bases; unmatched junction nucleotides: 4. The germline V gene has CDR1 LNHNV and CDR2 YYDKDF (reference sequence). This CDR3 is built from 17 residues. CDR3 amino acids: CATSRELAGGHTDTQYF. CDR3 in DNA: TGTGCCACCAGCAGAGAGCTAGCGGGGGGACACACAGATACGCAGTATTTT.

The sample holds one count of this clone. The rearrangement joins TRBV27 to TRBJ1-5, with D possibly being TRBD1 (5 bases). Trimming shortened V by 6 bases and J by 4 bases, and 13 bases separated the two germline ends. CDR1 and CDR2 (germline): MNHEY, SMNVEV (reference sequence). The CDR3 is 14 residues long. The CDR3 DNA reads TGTGCCAGCAGAATCAACCAGGGTAATCAGCCCCAGCATTTT. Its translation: CASRINQGNQPQHF.

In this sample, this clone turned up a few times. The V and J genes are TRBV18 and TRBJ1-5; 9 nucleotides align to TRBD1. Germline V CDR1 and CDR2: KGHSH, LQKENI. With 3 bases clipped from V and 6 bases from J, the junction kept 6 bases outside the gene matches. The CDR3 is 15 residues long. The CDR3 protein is CASSPSTGGIQPQHF. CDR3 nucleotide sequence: TGTGCCAGCTCACCTTCGACAGGGGGTATTCAGCCCCAGCATTTT. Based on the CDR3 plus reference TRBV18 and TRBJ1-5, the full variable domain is NAGVMQNPRHLVRRRGQEARLRCSPMKGHSHVYWYRQLPEEGLKFMVYLQKENIIDESGMPKERFSAEFPKEGPSILRIQQVVRGDSAAYFCASSPSTGGIQPQHFGDGTRLSIL.

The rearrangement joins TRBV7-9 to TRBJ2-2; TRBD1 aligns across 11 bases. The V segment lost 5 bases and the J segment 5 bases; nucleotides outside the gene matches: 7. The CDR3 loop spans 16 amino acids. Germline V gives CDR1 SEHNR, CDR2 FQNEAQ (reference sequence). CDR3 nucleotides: TGTGCCAGCAGCCCCCGGGACAGGGGGGGGACCGGGGAGCTGTTTTTT. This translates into CASSPRDRGGTGELFF.

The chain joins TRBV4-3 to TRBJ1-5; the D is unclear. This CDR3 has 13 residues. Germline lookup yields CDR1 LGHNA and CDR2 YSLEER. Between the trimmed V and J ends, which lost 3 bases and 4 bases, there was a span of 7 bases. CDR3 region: CASSQEINQPQHF. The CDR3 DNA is TGCGCCAGCAGCCAGGAGATAAATCAGCCCCAGCATTTT.

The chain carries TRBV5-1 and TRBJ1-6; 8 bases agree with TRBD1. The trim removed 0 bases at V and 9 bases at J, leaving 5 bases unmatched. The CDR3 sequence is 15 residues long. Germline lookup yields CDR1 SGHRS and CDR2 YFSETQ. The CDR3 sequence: CASSLDGQGASPLHF. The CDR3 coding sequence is TGCGCCAGCAGCTTGGATGGGCAGGGGGCTTCACCCCTCCACTTT.

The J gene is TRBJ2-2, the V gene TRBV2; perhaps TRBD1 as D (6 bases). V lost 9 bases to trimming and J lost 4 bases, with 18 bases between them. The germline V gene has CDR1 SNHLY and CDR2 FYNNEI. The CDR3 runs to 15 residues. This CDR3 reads CARTRGQGSTGELFF. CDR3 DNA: TGTGCCAGAACTCGCGGGCAGGGGAGCACCGGGGAGCTGTTTTTT.